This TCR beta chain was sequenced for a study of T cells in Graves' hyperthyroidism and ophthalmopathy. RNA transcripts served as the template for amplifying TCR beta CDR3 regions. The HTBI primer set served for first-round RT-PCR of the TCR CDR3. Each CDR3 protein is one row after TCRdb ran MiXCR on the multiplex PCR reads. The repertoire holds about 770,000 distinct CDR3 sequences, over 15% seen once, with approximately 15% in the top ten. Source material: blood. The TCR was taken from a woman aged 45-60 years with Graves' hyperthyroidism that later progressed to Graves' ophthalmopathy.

The CDR3 region is CASSKSGAGNTIYF. CDR3 in DNA: TGTGCCAGCAGTAAATCAGGGGCTGGAAACACCATATATTTT. This sequence joins TRBV6-1 and TRBJ1-3, with TRBD1 as a possible D gene (6 bases). This CDR3 spans 14 amino acids. V lost 5 bases and J 2 bases, leaving 10 bases between the germline ends. Germline CDR1 and CDR2: MNHNS and SASEGT.